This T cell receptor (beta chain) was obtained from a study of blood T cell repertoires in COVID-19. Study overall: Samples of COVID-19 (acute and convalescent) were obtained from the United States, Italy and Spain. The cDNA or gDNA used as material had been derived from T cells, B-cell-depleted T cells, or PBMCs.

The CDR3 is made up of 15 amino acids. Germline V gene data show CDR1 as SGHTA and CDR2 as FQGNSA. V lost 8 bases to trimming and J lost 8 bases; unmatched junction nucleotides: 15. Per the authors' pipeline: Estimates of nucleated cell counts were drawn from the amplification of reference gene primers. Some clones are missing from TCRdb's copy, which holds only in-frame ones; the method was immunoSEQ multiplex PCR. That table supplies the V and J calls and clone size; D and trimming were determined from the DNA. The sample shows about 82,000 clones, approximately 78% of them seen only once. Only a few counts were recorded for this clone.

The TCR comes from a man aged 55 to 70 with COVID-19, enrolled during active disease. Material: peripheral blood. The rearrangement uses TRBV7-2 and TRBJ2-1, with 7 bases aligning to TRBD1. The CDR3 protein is CASRPQGRWGHEQFF. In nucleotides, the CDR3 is TGTGCCAGCCGACCACAGGGGAGATGGGGCCATGAGCAGTTCTTC.